The 18 T cell receptor beta chains reported below all come from one sample, sequenced in a study of T cell responses to AZD1222 COVID-19 vaccine (dated by TCRdb to the early 2020s). The library was produced with the immunoSEQ multiplex PCR assay. The table comes from immuneACCESS by way of TCRdb, which keeps in-frame sequences with V and J called. Part of the clones is missing from these tables; in studies checked, under half for an unresolved V gene and the rest for unknown reasons. The sample has 130,000 to 150,000 clones on record, about 91% of them singletons. The top ten clonotypes cover about 16% of the sample. In the paper's terms, the time point label means: baseline before first vaccination. This sample comprised peripheral blood, obtained on day 0 of AZD1222 vaccination. The origin of the receptors is an adult in good health.

This clone was observed a handful of times. This sequence joins TRBV4-2 and TRBJ2-7; D gene unclear. The CDR3 has 15 residues. V was cut by 4 bases and J by 1 base, with 14 bases left in between. Germline lookup yields CDR1 LGHNA and CDR2 YNFKEQ. CDR3 bases: TGTGCCAGCAGCCCGTCCCGGGTTCTTTCCTACGAGCAGTACTTC. Amino acid sequence: CASSPSRVLSYEQYF.

The rearrangement uses TRBV6-6 and TRBJ2-7; 10 bases line up with TRBD1. CDR1 is MNHNY, CDR2 SVGAGI, per germline (reference sequence). This CDR3 region has 13 residues. Germline trimming cut 10 bases from V and 3 bases from J; bases unmatched to any gene: 6. CDR3: CATAGQGIYEQYF. The CDR3 DNA follows: TGTGCCACTGCGGGACAGGGGATCTACGAGCAGTACTTC.

V and J are TRBV18 and TRBJ1-1; D is unresolved. The CDR3 runs 12 residues. CDR1 and CDR2 from the germline V gene are KGHSH and LQKENI. V was pared by 4 bases and J by 6 bases, with 9 bases between. The CDR3 here is CASSHAVAEAFF. The DNA of the CDR3 is TGTGCCAGCTCACATGCAGTCGCTGAAGCTTTCTTT.

The chain joins TRBV25-1 to TRBJ1-5; 7 bases line up with TRBD1. The CDR3 extends over 14 amino acids. Trimming took 5 bases from V and 7 from J; bases not matched to a gene: 8. Germline assignment: CDR1 MGHDK and CDR2 SYGVNS. The CDR3 DNA reads as TGTGCCAGCAGTAACCAACAGGGGTCACAGCCCCAGCATTTT. Its protein is CASSNQQGSQPQHF.

The V and J genes are TRBV3-1 (or the pseudogene TRBV3-2) and TRBJ1-1, with 7 bases aligning to TRBD1. Germline lookup yields CDR1 LGHDT and CDR2 YNNKEL (reference sequence). V shed 5 bases and J 3 bases; nucleotides not matched to a gene: 6. The CDR3 is made up of 14 amino acids. DNA for the CDR3: TGTGCCAGCAGCGCGACAGGGAAGGACACTGAAGCTTTCTTT. Translated: CASSATGKDTEAFF.

This chain uses TRBV30 with TRBJ1-3; D is ambiguous. The germline V gene has CDR1 GTSNPN and CDR2 SVGIG (reference sequence). The CDR3 length is 11 residues. Trimming took off 4 bases at V and 10 bases at J, with 11 bases between the two ends. The CDR3 DNA follows: TGTGCCTGGATGGCAGGTGTGACCATATATTTT. This gives the protein CAWMAGVTIYF.

The chain links TRBV24-1 to TRBJ1-5; the match to TRBD1 covers 7 bases. The germline gives CDR1 KGHDR, CDR2 SFDVKD. J gave up 0 bases and V 12 bases, and 1 base lay outside the gene matches. The CDR3 has 12 amino acids. The DNA of the CDR3 is TGTGCCGGGACAGATAGCAATCAGCCCCAGCATTTT. The encoded protein is CAGTDSNQPQHF.

The CDR3, as DNA: TGCGCCAGCAGCCAAGGAGTGCCCACCGGGGAGCTGTTTTTT. Its translation is CASSQGVPTGELFF. The chain recombines TRBV4-1 with TRBJ2-2; D unclear. Germline V gene lookup returns CDR1 MGHRA and CDR2 YSYEKL. V dropped 1 base and J dropped 4 bases, with 7 bases sitting between them. This CDR3 has 14 residues.

This clone appeared a single time. V usage is TRBV28 and J usage is TRBJ1-4, with a weak D call TRBD1 (6 bases). Trimming cost V 3 bases and J 7 bases, with 15 bases left between them. Per the germline V gene, CDR1 is MDHEN and CDR2 is SYDVKM. The CDR3 is 15 amino acids. CDR3 in amino acids: CASSLEGGRGEKLFF. Written as DNA, the CDR3 is TGTGCCAGCAGTTTGGAGGGGGGTCGGGGTGAAAAACTGTTTTTT.

The V and J genes are TRBV13 and TRBJ2-5, with D perhaps TRBD1 or TRBD2 (5 bases each). In germline, CDR1 is PRHDT, CDR2 FYEKMQ (reference sequence). Trimming shortened V by 5 bases and J by 3 bases, and 10 bases separated the two germline ends. This CDR3 contains 13 residues. CDR3 in DNA: TGTGCCAGCAGCACCGGGACCAAAGAGACCCAGTACTTC. It codes for CASSTGTKETQYF.

This clone was seen just once. This sequence joins TRBV5-1 and TRBJ2-7, with 7 bases matching TRBD2. Germline V lookup: CDR1 SGHRS, CDR2 YFSETQ. The CDR3 has 15 amino acids. Losses at the gene ends were 0 bases for V and 6 bases for J; bases not matched to a gene: 9. The CDR3 region has the DNA TGCGCCAGCAGCTTGGGGGCTCTAACTAGCGCCGAGCAGTACTTC. Protein: CASSLGALTSAEQYF.

This clone showed up just once. The V call is TRBV6-1, the J call TRBJ1-1; D uncertain. Germline CDR1 and CDR2: MNHNS and SASEGT. The CDR3 covers 15 residues. V was cut by 7 bases and J by 5 bases, with 20 bases left in between. Here the CDR3 reads CASKYSPDGRTEAFF. CDR3 sequence (DNA): TGTGCCAGCAAATACAGCCCGGACGGCCGAACTGAAGCTTTCTTT.

The genes are TRBV7-8 and TRBJ1-5; possible D gene TRBD1, 5 bases. The CDR3 runs to 14 residues. V was cut by 0 bases and J by 7 bases, with 10 bases left in between. Germline V gene sequence: CDR1 SGHVS, CDR2 FQNEAQ. CDR3 coding DNA: TGTGCCAGCAGCTTAGCGCAGGGAAACCAGCCCCAGCATTTT. The encoded protein is CASSLAQGNQPQHF.

The chain links TRBV5-1 to TRBJ1-4; TRBD1 might be the D (5 bases). With 1 base removed from V and 8 bases from J, the gap between germline ends came to 18 bases. The CDR3 runs to 16 residues. CDR1 and CDR2 from the germline V gene are SGHRS and YFSETQ. The CDR3 reads CASSLLPGTVNEKLFF. In nucleotides, the CDR3 is TGCGCCAGCAGCTTGCTTCCCGGGACGGTGAACGAAAAACTGTTTTTT.

A few counts support this clone. This chain uses TRBV19 with TRBJ1-5; D might be TRBD1 (5 bases). The CDR3 is 15 residues long. Per germline, CDR1 LNHDA and CDR2 SQIVND (reference sequence). V was pared by 3 bases and J by 0 bases, with 9 bases between. The CDR3 sequence is CASSMGDYSNQPQHF. The CDR3 nucleotides are TGTGCCAGTAGTATGGGGGATTATAGCAATCAGCCCCAGCATTTT.

The chain joins TRBV28 to TRBJ1-2, with a weak D call TRBD1 (5 bases). Trimming removed 5 bases at V and 8 bases at J, with 12 bases between. Germline V CDR1 and CDR2: MDHEN, SYDVKM. CDR3 length: 12 amino acids. The CDR3 nucleotides read TGTGCCAGCAGTCCACCAGGGAGGGGCTACACCTTC. Protein sequence: CASSPPGRGYTF.

This clone has just one count. J is TRBJ2-7 and V is TRBV7-9; possible D gene TRBD1, 5 bases. V lost 1 base to trimming and J lost 7 bases, with 11 bases between them. Germline assignment: CDR1 SEHNR and CDR2 FQNEAQ (reference sequence). The CDR3 contains 13 residues. CDR3 residues: CASSLVQDGEQYF. In DNA form, the CDR3 reads TGTGCCAGCAGCTTAGTACAGGATGGGGAGCAGTACTTC.

The rearrangement joins TRBV7-9 to TRBJ1-4, with TRBD1 identical over 8 bases. This CDR3 is 16 amino acids long. J gave up 0 bases and V 4 bases, and 4 bases lay outside the gene matches. CDR1 SEHNR and CDR2 FQNEAQ come from the germline V gene (reference sequence). CDR3 residues: CASSSGDRTTNEKLFF. As DNA, the CDR3 is TGTGCCAGCAGCTCGGGGGACAGGACAACTAATGAAAAACTGTTTTTT.